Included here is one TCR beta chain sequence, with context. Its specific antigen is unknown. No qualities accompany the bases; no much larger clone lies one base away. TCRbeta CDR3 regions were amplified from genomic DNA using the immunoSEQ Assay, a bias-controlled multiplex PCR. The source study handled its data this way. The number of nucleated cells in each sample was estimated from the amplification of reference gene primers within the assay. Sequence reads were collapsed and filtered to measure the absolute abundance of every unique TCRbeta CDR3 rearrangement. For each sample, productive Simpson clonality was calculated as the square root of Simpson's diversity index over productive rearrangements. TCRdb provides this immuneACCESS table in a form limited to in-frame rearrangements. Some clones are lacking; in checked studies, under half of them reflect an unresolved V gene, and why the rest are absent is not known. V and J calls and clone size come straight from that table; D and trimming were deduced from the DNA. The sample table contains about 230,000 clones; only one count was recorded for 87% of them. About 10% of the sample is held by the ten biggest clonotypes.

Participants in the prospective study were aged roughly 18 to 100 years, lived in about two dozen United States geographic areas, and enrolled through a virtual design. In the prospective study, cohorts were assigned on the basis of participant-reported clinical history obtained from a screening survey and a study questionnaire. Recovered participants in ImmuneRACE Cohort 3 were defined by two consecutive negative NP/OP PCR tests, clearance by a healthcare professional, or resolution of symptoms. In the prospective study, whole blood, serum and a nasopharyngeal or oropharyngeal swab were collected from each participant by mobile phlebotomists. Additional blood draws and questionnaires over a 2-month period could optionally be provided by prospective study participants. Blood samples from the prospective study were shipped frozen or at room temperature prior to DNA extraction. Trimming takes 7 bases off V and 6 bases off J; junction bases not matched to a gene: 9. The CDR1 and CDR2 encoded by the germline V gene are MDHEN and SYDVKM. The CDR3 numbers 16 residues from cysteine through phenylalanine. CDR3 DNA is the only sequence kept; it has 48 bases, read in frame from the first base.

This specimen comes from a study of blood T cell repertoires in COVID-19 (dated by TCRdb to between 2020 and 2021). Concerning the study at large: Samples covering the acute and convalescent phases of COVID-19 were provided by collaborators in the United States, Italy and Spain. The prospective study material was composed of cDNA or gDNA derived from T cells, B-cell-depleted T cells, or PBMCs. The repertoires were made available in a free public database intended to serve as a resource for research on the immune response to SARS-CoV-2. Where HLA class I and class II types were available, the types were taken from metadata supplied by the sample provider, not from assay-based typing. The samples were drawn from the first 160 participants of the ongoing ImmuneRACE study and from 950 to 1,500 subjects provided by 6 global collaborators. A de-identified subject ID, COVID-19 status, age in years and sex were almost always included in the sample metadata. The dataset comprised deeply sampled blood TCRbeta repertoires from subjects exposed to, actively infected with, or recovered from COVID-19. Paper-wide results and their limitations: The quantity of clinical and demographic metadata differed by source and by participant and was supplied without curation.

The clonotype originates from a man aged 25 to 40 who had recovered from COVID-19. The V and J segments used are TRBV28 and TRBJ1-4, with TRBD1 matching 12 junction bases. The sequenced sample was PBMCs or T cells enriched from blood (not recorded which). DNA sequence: TGTGCCAGCAATGAGGGACAGGGGGCGACGGATGAAAAACTGTTTTTT. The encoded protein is CASNEGQGATDEKLFF.